The source of this TCR beta chain is a study of T cell repertoires in cytomegalovirus infection. Across the study: CMV infection and matching HLA type were both indicated by public TCR beta signatures. Study results and limitations: Predominance within the ex vivo response was attributable to HLA-C-restricted CMV-specific TCR beta clonotypes.

TCRdb itself ran the reads through MiXCR, one entry per CDR3 protein. Of roughly 720,000 distinct CDR3 sequences in the sample, 35% were seen once. Turning to this clonotype: No antigen is known for it.

Per germline, CDR1 MNHNS and CDR2 SASEGT. J gave up 5 bases and V 3 bases, and 9 bases lay outside the gene matches. The CDR3 is 17 residues long. This receptor was identified in a human donor in good health (CMV status not recorded). Some clones in this sample may be carry-over from other donors' samples. The chain carries TRBV6-1 and TRBJ2-5; 13 bases are shared with TRBD2. Material: PBMCs. In DNA, the CDR3 is TGTGCCAGCAGTGAGTCTCCGGGACTAGCGGGGATGGAGACCCAGTACTTC. It codes for CASSESPGLAGMETQYF.